A selection of T cell receptor beta chains follows, all from one sample in a study of shared clonotypes between healthy human individuals. TCRdb's copy holds only in-frame clones and misses some; the assay was immunoSEQ multiplex PCR. The data hold about 2 million clones, with about 95% observed a single time. The sample consisted of naive CD8+ T cells sorted from blood. These receptors all come from a man aged 18 to 30 in good health. Each CDR3 is given with its conserved first and last residue. Fields, in order: D gene, J gene, V gene, clone size, CDR3 DNA, CDR3 protein. D genes are given only for firm matches. The size of a clone is reported for some rows only, either as once, few or many, or as a class for expanded clones.

TRBD1 | TRBJ2-5 | TRBV7-6 | - | TGTGCCAGCAACCTCCTCCCGGGACAGCAAGAGACCCAGTACTTC | CASNLLPGQQETQYF
- | TRBJ2-3 | TRBV2 | - | TGTGCCCTCTCCGGGGAGTCACTCACAGATACGCAGTATTTT | CALSGESLTDTQYF
- | TRBJ2-1 | TRBV7-9 | - | TGTGCCAGCAGCTTAGACAAGCATGAGCAGTTCTTC | CASSLDKHEQFF
- | TRBJ2-3 | TRBV7-9 | - | TGTGCCAGCAGATCTGTGGCAGATACGCAGTATTTT | CASRSVADTQYF
- | TRBJ2-3 | TRBV2 | - | TGTGCCAGCAGTGGTACGACCACCACAGATACGCAGTATTTT | CASSGTTTTDTQYF
TRBD1 | TRBJ2-7 | TRBV6-1 | - | TGTGCCAGCAGGGAAGTTGGGCAGGGGGCCCACGAGCAGTACTTC | CASREVGQGAHEQYF
- | TRBJ1-1 | TRBV27 | - | TGTGCCAGCAGTTTAGGGGGGGGACGGACTGAAGCTTTCTTT | CASSLGGGRTEAFF
TRBD2 | TRBJ2-1 | TRBV6-1 | - | TGTGCCAGCAGTGAAGAGCAGCGGGGCGTCGATGAGCAGTTCTTC | CASSEEQRGVDEQFF
- | TRBJ1-6 | TRBV27 | few | TGTGCCAGCAGTTTATCACGGGGGGGTTCACCCCTCCACTTT | CASSLSRGGSPLHF
TRBD1 | TRBJ1-1 | TRBV5-6 | - | TGTGCCAGCAGTCTTACAGGGGGTCAGGCAGCTTTCTTT | CASSLTGGQAAFF
TRBD2 | TRBJ2-5 | TRBV4-1 | - | TGCGCCAGCAGCCAAGTACTAGCGGGAGGGCCCCGAGAGACCCAGTACTTC | CASSQVLAGGPRETQYF
- | TRBJ2-2 | TRBV6-9 | - | TGTGCCAGCAGTTCACCCTCGGGGGGCCCTTGGGCCGGGGAGCTGTTTTTT | CASSSPSGGPWAGELFF
- | TRBJ2-3 | TRBV11-3 | - | TGTGCCAGCAGCTTAGAGGAGGGAGGCGACACAGATACGCAGTATTTT | CASSLEEGGDTDTQYF
- | TRBJ2-5 | TRBV4-1 | - | TGCGCCAGCAGCCAAGAACCGGGACGAGAGGACCAGTACTTC | CASSQEPGREDQYF
TRBD1 | TRBJ1-6 | TRBV9 | once | TGTGCCAGCAGCGACAGGGGCTCACCCCTCCACTTT | CASSDRGSPLHF
- | TRBJ1-3 | TRBV28 | - | TGTGCCAGCAGTTACTGGGGCTCTGGAAACACCATATATTTT | CASSYWGSGNTIYF
- | TRBJ2-7 | TRBV7-9 | - | TGTGCCAGCAGCTTGGGCGACAACGAGCAGTACTTC | CASSLGDNEQYF
TRBD2 | TRBJ2-7 | TRBV19 | - | TGTGCCAGTAGTATATTGAGCGGGAGTGGAACTTACGAGCAGTACTTC | CASSILSGSGTYEQYF
- | TRBJ2-7 | TRBV7-2 | - | TGTGCCAGCAGCTTGGACTGGACCATAGCCTACGAGCAGTACTTC | CASSLDWTIAYEQYF
- | TRBJ1-1 | TRBV6-5 | - | TGTGCCAGCAGTTACTATCAGGGCGCAACTGAAGCTTTCTTT | CASSYYQGATEAFF
- | TRBJ2-3 | TRBV5-6 | - | TGTGCCAGCAGCTTGGAAGGGATCCCAGATACGCAGTATTTT | CASSLEGIPDTQYF
- | TRBJ1-5 | TRBV27 | - | TGTGCCAGCAGTTTAGGGGTTAGCAATCAGCCCCAGCATTTT | CASSLGVSNQPQHF
- | TRBJ2-3 | TRBV10-3 | - | TGTGCCATCAGTGTAGGGGAAGGGAACACAGATACGCAGTATTTT | CAISVGEGNTDTQYF
TRBD1 | TRBJ2-7 | TRBV5-6 | - | TGTGCCAGCAGCCCCGAGGGACAGTCCTACGAGCAGTACTTC | CASSPEGQSYEQYF
- | TRBJ2-1 | TRBV19 | - | TGTGCCAGTAGTATAGGCGGCAATGAGCAGTTCTTC | CASSIGGNEQFF
- | TRBJ1-1 | TRBV7-8 | - | TGTGCCAGCAGCGCCACTAGAGGTCGGGGACCCGAAGCTTTCTTT | CASSATRGRGPEAFF
- | TRBJ1-2 | TRBV7-9 | - | TGTGCCAGCAGCCGAACAGGGTTCTATGGCTACACCTTC | CASSRTGFYGYTF
- | TRBJ1-6 | TRBV27 | - | TGTGCCAGCAGTCTCTCCGGCCATTCACCCCTCCACTTT | CASSLSGHSPLHF
- | TRBJ1-6 | TRBV27 | once | TGTGCCAGCAGTTTCGTAGCCATGAATTCACCCCTCCACTTT | CASSFVAMNSPLHF
TRBD1 | TRBJ2-7 | TRBV28 | - | TGTGCCAGCAGTTCCGTTGGGACAGGGGCCTCCTCCTACGAGCAGTACTTC | CASSSVGTGASSYEQYF
TRBD1 | TRBJ2-7 | TRBV5-3 | - | TGTGCCAGAAGACCCAGGGACAGACTCTTTTACGAGCAGTACTTC | CARRPRDRLFYEQYF
- | TRBJ2-5 | TRBV27 | once | TGTGCCAGCAGTTTCGTGGCGCGGCAAGAGACCCAGTACTTC | CASSFVARQETQYF
- | TRBJ2-7 | TRBV7-2 | - | TGTGCCAGCAGCTTAAGTGGCCAGAACGAGCAGTACTTC | CASSLSGQNEQYF
- | TRBJ2-1 | TRBV7-6 | - | TGTGCCAGCAGCTTAGCGACGAGTGAGCAGTTCTTC | CASSLATSEQFF
- | TRBJ1-2 | TRBV29-1 | - | TGCAGCGTTGAAGCTTTTGCCAGGATGGGGGCTAACTATGGCTACACCTTC | CSVEAFARMGANYGYTF
- | TRBJ1-5 | TRBV6-9 | - | TGTGCCAGCAGTCCCGACCCCGTCAATCAGCCCCAGCATTTT | CASSPDPVNQPQHF
TRBD2 | TRBJ2-2 | TRBV6-5 | - | TGTGCCAGCAGTTACTCACTAGCGGGGGCTCCTGGGGAGCTGTTTTTT | CASSYSLAGAPGELFF
- | TRBJ2-7 | TRBV4-2 | - | TGTGCCAGCAGCCAAGACGAGGGACTCGAGCAGTACTTC | CASSQDEGLEQYF
- | TRBJ1-5 | TRBV7-2 | few | TGTGCCAGCAGCTTAGCGCTGTATCAGCCCCAGCATTTT | CASSLALYQPQHF
- | TRBJ2-7 | TRBV7-2 | - | TGTGCCAGCAGCTTAGCCCAGCCGTCCTACGAGCAGTACTTC | CASSLAQPSYEQYF
TRBD2 | TRBJ2-1 | TRBV10-3 | - | TGTGCCATCAGTGAGTCATCAGCGGGGCCTTACAATGAGCAGTTCTTC | CAISESSAGPYNEQFF
TRBD1 | TRBJ2-6 | TRBV4-1 | - | TGCGCCAGCAGCCAAGATCGGGCAGGGGGCTCTGGGGCCAACGTCCTGACTTTC | CASSQDRAGGSGANVLTF
TRBD2 | TRBJ2-1 | TRBV29-1 | - | TGCAGCGTCCGCGGGGGGGGCTCCTACAATGAGCAGTTCTTC | CSVRGGGSYNEQFF
- | TRBJ2-3 | TRBV7-9 | - | TGTGCCAGCAGCTTAGATACGGGAGCACGAGATACGCAGTATTTT | CASSLDTGARDTQYF
- | TRBJ1-5 | TRBV27 | - | TGTGCCAGCAGCCCGATACCCCTCGGGAGGCAGGTTCAGCCCCAGCATTTT | CASSPIPLGRQVQPQHF